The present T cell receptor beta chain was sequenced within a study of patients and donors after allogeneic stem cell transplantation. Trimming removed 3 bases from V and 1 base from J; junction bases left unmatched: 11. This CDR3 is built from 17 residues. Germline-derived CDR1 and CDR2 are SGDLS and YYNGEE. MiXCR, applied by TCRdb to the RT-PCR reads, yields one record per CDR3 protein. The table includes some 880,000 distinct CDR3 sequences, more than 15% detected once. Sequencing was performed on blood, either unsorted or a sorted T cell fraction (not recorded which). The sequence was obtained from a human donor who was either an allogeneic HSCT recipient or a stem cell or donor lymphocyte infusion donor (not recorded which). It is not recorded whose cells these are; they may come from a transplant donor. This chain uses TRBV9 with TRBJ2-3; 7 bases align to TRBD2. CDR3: CASSGWSGGGGTDTQYF. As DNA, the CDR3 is TGTGCCAGCAGCGGATGGAGTGGTGGGGGGGGCACAGATACGCAGTATTTT.